Given below is one T cell receptor (beta chain) in context. The CDR3 totals 16 residues. J was trimmed by 2 bases and V by 1 base; bases with no gene match: 6. Germline V lookup: CDR1 SGHAT, CDR2 FQNNGV. How the authors handled the data: The assay estimated nucleated cells by amplifying reference gene primers. Libraries were prepared by immunoSEQ multiplex PCR; TCRdb keeps only in-frame clonotypes and omits some of them. V, J and clone size derive from that table, while D and trimming were established from the DNA sequence. The data show around 75,000 clones, about 88% seen once. The data stem from a study of blood T cell repertoires in COVID-19.

Sequenced material: peripheral blood. The V and J genes are TRBV11-2 and TRBJ2-7, with TRBD2 matching over 9 bases. The receptor was isolated from a man between 70 and 80 years old with active COVID-19. For the CDR3, the DNA is TGTGCCAGCAGCTTAGGGGTAGCGGGAGTGGCCTACGAGCAGTACTTC. Encoded protein: CASSLGVAGVAYEQYF.